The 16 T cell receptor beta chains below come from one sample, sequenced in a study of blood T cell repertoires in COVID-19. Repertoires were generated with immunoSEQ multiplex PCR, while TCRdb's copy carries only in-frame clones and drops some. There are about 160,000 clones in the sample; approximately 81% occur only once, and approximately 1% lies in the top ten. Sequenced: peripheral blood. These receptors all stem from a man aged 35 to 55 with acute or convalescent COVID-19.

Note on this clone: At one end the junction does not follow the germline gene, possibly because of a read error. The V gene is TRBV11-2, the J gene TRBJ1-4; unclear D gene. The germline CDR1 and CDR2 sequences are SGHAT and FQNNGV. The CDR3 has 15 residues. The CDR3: CASSLSRGREGSSRF. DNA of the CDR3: TGTGCCAGCAGCTTAAGTCGAGGGCGGGAGGGCTCTAGTCGGTTT. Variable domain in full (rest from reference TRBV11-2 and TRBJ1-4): EAGVAQSPRYKIIEKRQSVAFWCNPISGHATLYWYQQILGQGPKLLIQFQNNGVVDDSQLPKDRFSAERLKGVDSTLKIQPAKLEDSAVYLCASSLSRGREGSSRFGSGTQLSVL.

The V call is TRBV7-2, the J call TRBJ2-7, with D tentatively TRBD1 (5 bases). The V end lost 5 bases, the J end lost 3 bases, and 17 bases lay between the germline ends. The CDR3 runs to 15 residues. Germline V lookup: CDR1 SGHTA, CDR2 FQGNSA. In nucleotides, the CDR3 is TGTGCCAGCAGCCCCCGACAGAAGCCAAACTACGAGCAGTACTTC. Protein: CASSPRQKPNYEQYF.

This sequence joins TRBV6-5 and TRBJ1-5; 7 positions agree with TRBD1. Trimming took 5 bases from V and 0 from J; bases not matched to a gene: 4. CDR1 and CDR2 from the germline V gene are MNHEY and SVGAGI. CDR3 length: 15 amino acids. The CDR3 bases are TGTGCCAGCAGTAGGGGACAGTATAGCAATCAGCCCCAGCATTTT. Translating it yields CASSRGQYSNQPQHF.

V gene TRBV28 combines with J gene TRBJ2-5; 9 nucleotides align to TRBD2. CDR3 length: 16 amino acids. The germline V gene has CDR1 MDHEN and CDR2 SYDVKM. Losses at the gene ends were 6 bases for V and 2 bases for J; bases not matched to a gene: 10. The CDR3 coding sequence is TGTGCCAGCAGCCGTAGCGGACTAGCGAAGCAAGAGACCCAGTACTTC. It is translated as CASSRSGLAKQETQYF.

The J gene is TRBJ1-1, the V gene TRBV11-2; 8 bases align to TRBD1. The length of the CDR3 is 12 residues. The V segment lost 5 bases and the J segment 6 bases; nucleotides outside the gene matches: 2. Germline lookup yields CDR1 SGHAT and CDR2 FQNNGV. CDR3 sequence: CASSQGAPEAFF. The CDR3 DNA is TGTGCCAGCAGCCAGGGGGCCCCTGAAGCTTTCTTT.

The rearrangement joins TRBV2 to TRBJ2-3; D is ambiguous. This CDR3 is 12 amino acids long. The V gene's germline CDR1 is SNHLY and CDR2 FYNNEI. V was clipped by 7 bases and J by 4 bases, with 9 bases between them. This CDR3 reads CASNLAADTQYF. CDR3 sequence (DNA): TGTGCCAGCAACTTAGCAGCAGATACGCAGTATTTT.

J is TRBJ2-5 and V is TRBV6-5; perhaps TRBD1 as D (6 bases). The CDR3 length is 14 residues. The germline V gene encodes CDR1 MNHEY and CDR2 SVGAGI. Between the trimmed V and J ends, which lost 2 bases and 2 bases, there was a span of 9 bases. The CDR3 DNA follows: TGTGCCAGCAGTTACGGGGGCCTACAAGAGACCCAGTACTTC. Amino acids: CASSYGGLQETQYF.

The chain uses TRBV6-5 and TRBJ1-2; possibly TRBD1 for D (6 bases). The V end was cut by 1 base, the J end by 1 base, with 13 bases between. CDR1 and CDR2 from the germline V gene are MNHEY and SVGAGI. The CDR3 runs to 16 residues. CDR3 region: CASSYWGGPNNYGYTF. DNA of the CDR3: TGTGCCAGCAGTTACTGGGGGGGCCCTAATAACTATGGCTACACCTTC.

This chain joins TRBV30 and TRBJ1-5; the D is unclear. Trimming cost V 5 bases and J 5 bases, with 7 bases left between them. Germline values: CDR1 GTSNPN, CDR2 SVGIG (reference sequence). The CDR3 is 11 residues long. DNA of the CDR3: TGTGCCTGGGGGGTAGATCAGCCCCAGCATTTT. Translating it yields CAWGVDQPQHF.

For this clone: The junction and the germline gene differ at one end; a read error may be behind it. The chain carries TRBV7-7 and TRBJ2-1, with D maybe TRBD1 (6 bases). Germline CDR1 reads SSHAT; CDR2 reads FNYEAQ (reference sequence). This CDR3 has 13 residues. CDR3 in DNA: TGTGCTAGCAGCCCGGACAGAAACAATGAGCAGTTCTTC. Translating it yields CASSPDRNNEQFF.

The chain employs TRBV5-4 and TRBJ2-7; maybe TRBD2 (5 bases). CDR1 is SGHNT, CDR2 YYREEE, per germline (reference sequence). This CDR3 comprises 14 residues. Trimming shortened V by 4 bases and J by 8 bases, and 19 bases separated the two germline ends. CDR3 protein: CASSPPGVSGKQYF. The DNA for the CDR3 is TGTGCCAGCAGCCCTCCCGGGGTTTCCGGGAAGCAGTACTTC.

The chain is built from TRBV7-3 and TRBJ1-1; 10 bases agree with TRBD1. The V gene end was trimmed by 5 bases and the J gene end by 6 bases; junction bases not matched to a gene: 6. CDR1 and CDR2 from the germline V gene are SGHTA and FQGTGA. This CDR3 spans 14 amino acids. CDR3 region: CASSLGTGVPEAFF. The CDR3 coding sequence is TGTGCCAGCAGCCTAGGGACAGGGGTCCCTGAAGCTTTCTTT.

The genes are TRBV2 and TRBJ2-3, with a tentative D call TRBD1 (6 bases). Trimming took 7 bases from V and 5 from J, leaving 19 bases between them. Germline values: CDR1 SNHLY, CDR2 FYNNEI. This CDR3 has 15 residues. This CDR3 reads CASIVGQISGDTQYF. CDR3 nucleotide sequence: TGTGCCAGCATAGTCGGACAGATTTCGGGAGATACGCAGTATTTT.

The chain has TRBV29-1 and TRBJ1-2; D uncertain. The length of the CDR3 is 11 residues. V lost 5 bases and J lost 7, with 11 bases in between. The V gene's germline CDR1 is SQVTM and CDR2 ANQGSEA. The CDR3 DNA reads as TGCAGCGTTACCATGGGAGGTGGCTACACCTTC. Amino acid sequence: CSVTMGGGYTF.

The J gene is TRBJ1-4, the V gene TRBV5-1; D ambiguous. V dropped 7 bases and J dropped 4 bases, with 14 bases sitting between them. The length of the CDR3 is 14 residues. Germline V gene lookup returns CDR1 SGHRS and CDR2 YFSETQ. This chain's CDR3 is CASGNPGFNEKLFF. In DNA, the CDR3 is TGCGCCAGCGGGAATCCGGGATTTAATGAAAAACTGTTTTTT.

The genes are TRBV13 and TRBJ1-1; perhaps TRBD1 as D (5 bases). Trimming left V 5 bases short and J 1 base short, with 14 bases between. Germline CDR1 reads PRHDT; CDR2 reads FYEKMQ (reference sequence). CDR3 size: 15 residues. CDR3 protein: CASSDPVGGNTEAFF. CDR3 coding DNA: TGTGCCAGCAGCGATCCGGTGGGGGGGAACACTGAAGCTTTCTTT. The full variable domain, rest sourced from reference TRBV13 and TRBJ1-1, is AAGVIQSPRHLIKEKRETATLKCYPIPRHDTVYWYQQGPGQDPQFLISFYEKMQSDKGSIPDRFSAQQFSDYHSELNMSSLELGDSALYFCASSDPVGGNTEAFFGQGTRLTVV.